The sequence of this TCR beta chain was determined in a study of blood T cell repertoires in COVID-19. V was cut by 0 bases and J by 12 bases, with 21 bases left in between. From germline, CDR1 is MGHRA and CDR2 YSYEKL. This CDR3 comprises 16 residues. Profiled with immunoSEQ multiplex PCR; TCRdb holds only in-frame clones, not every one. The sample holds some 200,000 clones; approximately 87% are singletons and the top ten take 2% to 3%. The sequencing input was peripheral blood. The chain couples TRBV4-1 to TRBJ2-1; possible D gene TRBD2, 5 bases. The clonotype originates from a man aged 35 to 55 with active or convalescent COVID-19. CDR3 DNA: TGCGCCAGCAGCCAAGAGTGGCTAGCAGTTACAATGAGGCAGTTCTTC. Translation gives CASSQEWLAVTMRQFF.